These T cell receptor beta chains were read from a single sample in a study of blood T cell repertoires in COVID-19. Sequencing was performed with immunoSEQ multiplex PCR; in TCRdb, only in-frame clones are kept and a portion is missing. The sample shows tens of thousands of clones, around 73% of them seen only once. The sequenced material came from peripheral blood. All receptors derive from a man at least 80 years old with acute or convalescent COVID-19. The CDR3 runs from the conserved cysteine through the conserved F or W. Each record gives: J gene, clone size, D gene, V gene, CDR3 DNA, CDR3 protein. A D gene is named only where the DNA matches it firmly. For some rows the clone size is stated as once, few or many, or as a class when expanded; others skip it.

j_call: TRBJ2-7; clone_size: few; d_call: TRBD1; v_call: TRBV14; cdr3_nt: TGTGCCAGCAGCCAGGACAGGGGCGTGCACGAGCAGTACTTC; cdr3_aa: CASSQDRGVHEQYF
j_call: TRBJ1-5; clone_size: .; d_call: .; v_call: TRBV4-2; cdr3_nt: TGTGCCAGCAGCCAGGCACAGGGTTACAGCAATCAGCCCCAGCATTTT; cdr3_aa: CASSQAQGYSNQPQHF
j_call: TRBJ1-1; clone_size: .; d_call: .; v_call: TRBV19; cdr3_nt: TGTGCCAGTAGTAGGGGACTCGGGGTAAACACTGAAGCTTTCTTT; cdr3_aa: CASSRGLGVNTEAFF
j_call: TRBJ1-1; clone_size: .; d_call: .; v_call: TRBV6-5; cdr3_nt: TGTGCCAGCAGCCACGAGGGAGATACTGAAGCTTTCTTT; cdr3_aa: CASSHEGDTEAFF
j_call: TRBJ2-6; clone_size: .; d_call: .; v_call: TRBV12-5; cdr3_nt: TGTGCTAGTGCTTTAGGGAGCTCTGGGGCCAACGTCCTGACTTTC; cdr3_aa: CASALGSSGANVLTF
j_call: TRBJ2-5; clone_size: .; d_call: .; v_call: TRBV3-1/TRBV3-2; cdr3_nt: TGTGCCAGCAGCCATCGAGGGGGGGAAGAGACCCAGTACTTC; cdr3_aa: CASSHRGGEETQYF
j_call: TRBJ1-2; clone_size: .; d_call: TRBD1; v_call: TRBV5-5; cdr3_nt: TGTGCCAGCAGCTCCGACCCGGACAGGGTAGACTATGGCTACACCTTC; cdr3_aa: CASSSDPDRVDYGYTF
j_call: TRBJ1-3; clone_size: .; d_call: TRBD1; v_call: TRBV6-6; cdr3_nt: TGTGCCAGCAGCGAACAGGGACAGGCGAACACCATATATTTT; cdr3_aa: CASSEQGQANTIYF
j_call: TRBJ2-1; clone_size: .; d_call: TRBD1; v_call: TRBV6-5; cdr3_nt: TGTGCCAGCAGGCGACAGGGTACCTCCTACAATGAGCAGTTCTTC; cdr3_aa: CASRRQGTSYNEQFF
j_call: TRBJ2-7; clone_size: .; d_call: .; v_call: TRBV20-1; cdr3_nt: TGCAGTGCGGGGAGCTACGAGCAGTACTTC; cdr3_aa: CSAGSYEQYF
j_call: TRBJ2-2; clone_size: once; d_call: TRBD2; v_call: TRBV10-3; cdr3_nt: TGTGCCATCAGTGATCTAGATAGCGGGTTCGCCGGGGAGCTGTTTTTT; cdr3_aa: CAISDLDSGFAGELFF
j_call: TRBJ2-2; clone_size: .; d_call: .; v_call: TRBV20-1; cdr3_nt: TGCAGTGCTAGTTCGAGTCTCCCCGGGGAGCTGTTTTTT; cdr3_aa: CSASSSLPGELFF
j_call: TRBJ1-1; clone_size: .; d_call: TRBD1; v_call: TRBV2; cdr3_nt: TGTGCCAGCAGGTTAGGACAGGGGCTCTCTGAAGCTTTCTTT; cdr3_aa: CASRLGQGLSEAFF
j_call: TRBJ2-3; clone_size: .; d_call: TRBD1; v_call: TRBV28; cdr3_nt: TGTGCCAGCAGTCAACAGGGGGTCGGAGATACGCAGTATTTT; cdr3_aa: CASSQQGVGDTQYF
j_call: TRBJ1-5; clone_size: .; d_call: .; v_call: TRBV10-3; cdr3_nt: TGTGCCATCAGTGAGGCAGGGTGGAATCAGCCCCAGCATTTT; cdr3_aa: CAISEAGWNQPQHF
j_call: TRBJ1-5; clone_size: few; d_call: .; v_call: TRBV6-1; cdr3_nt: TGTGCCAGCACCCCAGGTCGGACACCGAATCAGCCCCAGCATTTT; cdr3_aa: CASTPGRTPNQPQHF
j_call: TRBJ1-3; clone_size: few; d_call: .; v_call: TRBV5-4; cdr3_nt: TGTGCCAGCAGCCCTGGGACATCTCCGGCTGGAAACACCATATATTTT; cdr3_aa: CASSPGTSPAGNTIYF
j_call: TRBJ2-7; clone_size: once; d_call: .; v_call: TRBV10-3; cdr3_nt: TGTGCCATCAGTGACCCTATGACAGCGACCTACGAGCAGTACTTC; cdr3_aa: CAISDPMTATYEQYF
j_call: TRBJ1-2; clone_size: .; d_call: .; v_call: TRBV5-1; cdr3_nt: TGCGCCAGCAGCTTGGACCGGGGGGCGGCCTATGGCTACACCTTC; cdr3_aa: CASSLDRGAAYGYTF
j_call: TRBJ2-7; clone_size: once; d_call: .; v_call: TRBV21-1; cdr3_nt: TGTGCCAGTCTACCACAGAAGGACAGGTCCTACGAGCAGTACTTC; cdr3_aa: CASLPQKDRSYEQYF
j_call: TRBJ2-1; clone_size: .; d_call: .; v_call: TRBV24-1; cdr3_nt: TGTGCCACCAGTGCCTTGAATGAGCAGTTCTTC; cdr3_aa: CATSALNEQFF
j_call: TRBJ1-6; clone_size: .; d_call: TRBD1; v_call: TRBV14; cdr3_nt: TGTGCCAGCAGCTCTAACAGGGGGCGCAGATCACCCCTCCACTTT; cdr3_aa: CASSSNRGRRSPLHF
j_call: TRBJ2-1; clone_size: few; d_call: .; v_call: TRBV6-4; cdr3_nt: TGTGCCAGCAGCCTCCAAACTAGTAGTGTCGATGAGCAGTTCTTC; cdr3_aa: CASSLQTSSVDEQFF
j_call: TRBJ1-5; clone_size: few; d_call: .; v_call: TRBV7-3; cdr3_nt: TGTGCCAGCAGCTTAGGTCAGGGTCAGCCCCAGCATTTT; cdr3_aa: CASSLGQGQPQHF
j_call: TRBJ2-1; clone_size: .; d_call: .; v_call: TRBV5-1; cdr3_nt: TGCGCCAGCAGCTCCTGGCAGGGGAACACCTACAATGAGCAGTTCTTC; cdr3_aa: CASSSWQGNTYNEQFF
j_call: TRBJ2-5; clone_size: .; d_call: TRBD2; v_call: TRBV9; cdr3_nt: TGTGCCAGCAGCGTAGGAGCGGGGGCGGAAGAGACCCAGTACTTC; cdr3_aa: CASSVGAGAEETQYF
j_call: TRBJ1-1; clone_size: .; d_call: TRBD1; v_call: TRBV5-1; cdr3_nt: TGCGCCAGCAGCTTGGGGACAGGGGTGATGAACACTGAAGCTTTCTTT; cdr3_aa: CASSLGTGVMNTEAFF